The present T cell receptor beta chain was sequenced within a study of T cells in Graves' hyperthyroidism and ophthalmopathy. V was pared by 5 bases and J by 5 bases, with 7 bases of the junction left unmatched. This CDR3 comprises 15 residues. Germline V lookup: CDR1 SEHNR, CDR2 FQNEAQ (reference sequence). Notes on this clonotype: Its antigen is as yet unknown.

The study defined stable Graves' hyperthyroidism as no ophthalmopathy progression within 18 months. Uncontrolled infection, other autoimmune disease, pregnancy and lactation each barred patients from inclusion. The investigators amplified TCR beta CDR3 regions from RNA transcripts. The HTBI primer set drove a first-round RT-PCR of the TCR CDR3. TCRdb analysed the multiplex PCR reads with MiXCR anew, one entry per CDR3 protein. The sample lists about 500,000 distinct CDR3 sequences, approximately 16% seen once, with 15% to 20% in the top ten. General study points: Among thyroid clonotypes expanded above 0.001, most also appeared in blood.

The specimen sequenced was blood. The receptor's source is a woman aged 18 to 35 with Graves' hyperthyroidism. The V call is TRBV7-9, the J call TRBJ2-2; 8 positions agree with TRBD2. As DNA, the CDR3 is TGTGCCAGCAGCCCCGTCGGGGGGGAAACCGGGGAGCTGTTTTTT. As protein: CASSPVGGETGELFF.